This TCR beta chain originates from a study of blood T cell repertoires in COVID-19. Study-wide background: Some COVID-19 samples were acute and others convalescent; all came from the United States, Italy and Spain. Nucleic acid was either cDNA or gDNA, and it came from T cells, B-cell-depleted T cells, or PBMCs.

Study members were between roughly 18 and 100 years old and lived in 24 US regions. Cohorts were based on clinical histories the participants reported. The method was immunoSEQ multiplex PCR; TCRdb's version includes in-frame clones alone and lacks a portion of them. Found here are about 250,000 clones, approximately 90% of them singletons; the top ten hold around 1.8%. From germline, CDR1 is MNHEY and CDR2 SMNVEV (reference sequence). This CDR3 has 15 residues. Trimming stripped 6 bases from V and 0 bases from J, with 12 bases between. Source material: PBMCs or T cells enriched from blood (not recorded which). V gene TRBV27 combines with J gene TRBJ1-3; D remains unclear. The TCR sequence derives from a middle-aged man who had recovered from COVID-19. DNA for the CDR3: TGTGCCAGCAGGCTGACATTCTACTCTGGAAACACCATATATTTT. It yields the protein CASRLTFYSGNTIYF.